These 2 T cell receptor beta chains originate from one sample sequenced in a study of blood T cell repertoires in COVID-19. Assay used: immunoSEQ multiplex PCR; TCRdb lists only in-frame clones, some missing. The sample lists about 100,000 clones, 90% to 95% occurring once. Sequenced input: peripheral blood. The receptors derive from a man aged 45 to 65 with acute or convalescent COVID-19.

The CDR3 bases are TGTGCCAGCAGCTTAAGAGCGGGGGCCGCCTACGAGCAGTACTTC. Translating gives CASSLRAGAAYEQYF. The V and J genes are TRBV11-2 and TRBJ2-7, with TRBD2 identical over 8 bases. Trimming took 2 bases from V and 2 from J; bases not matched to a gene: 5. The CDR3 has 15 residues. In germline, CDR1 is SGHAT, CDR2 FQNNGV.

This chain links TRBV23-1 with TRBJ1-6; D is possibly TRBD1 (6 bases). TRBV23-1 has ORF status, its function being uncertain. The CDR3 length is 23 residues. Trimming left V 4 bases short and J 10 bases short, with 41 bases between. CDR3 sequence reads: CASSPLRDDVEDRRRFVGSPLHF. In nucleotides, the CDR3 is TGCGCCAGCAGTCCCCTCCGGGATGATGTAGAAGACAGGCGGAGGTTTGTGGGATCACCCCTCCACTTT.